A single sample is the source of the 20 T cell receptor beta chains below, sequenced in a study of T cell responses to AZD1222 COVID-19 vaccine. Profiling relied on immunoSEQ multiplex PCR, and the TCRdb table lists in-frame clones only, not all of them. The sample yields roughly 120,000 clones, 92% seen once. Sequenced here: peripheral blood, sampled 28 days after the second AZD1222 dose. The receptors shown here come from an adult who received the AZD1222 COVID-19 vaccine.

The DNA for the CDR3 is TGTGCCAGTAGTATTCTTAGGGGGTCGAGCAATTCACCCCTCCACTTT. Translated: CASSILRGSSNSPLHF. The chain joins TRBV19 to TRBJ1-6; possibly TRBD1 for D (6 bases). V was shortened by 3 bases and J by 7 bases, with 16 bases between the two germline ends. Germline CDR1 is LNHDA and CDR2 is SQIVND (reference sequence). This CDR3 is 16 amino acids long.

DNA for the CDR3: TGTGCCAGTAGTATCCGGGACAGGGCAGATACGCAGTATTTT. Translation: CASSIRDRADTQYF. The gene calls are TRBV19 and TRBJ2-3; 9 bases line up with TRBD1. Germline loops: CDR1 LNHDA, CDR2 SQIVND (reference sequence). V dropped 3 bases and J dropped 4; count of bases not matched to a gene: 2. The CDR3 sequence is 14 residues long.

The sample holds one count of this clone. V and J are TRBV6-2 or TRBV6-3 and TRBJ1-4, with 7 bases identical to TRBD1. The CDR3 loop spans 16 amino acids. With V trimmed by 5 bases and J by 0 bases, 6 bases remained unmatched. The V gene's germline CDR1 is MNHEY and CDR2 SVGEGT. The CDR3 coding sequence is TGTGCCAGCAGTCCCCGGGACAGAGCAACTAATGAAAAACTGTTTTTT. Translating it yields CASSPRDRATNEKLFF.

V usage is TRBV7-9 and J usage is TRBJ2-5; 9 nucleotides agree with TRBD1. The V and J ends lost 6 bases and 5 bases, in that order; junction bases with no gene match: 7. The CDR3 loop spans 14 amino acids. Germline CDR1 SEHNR, CDR2 FQNEAQ (reference sequence). The CDR3 coding sequence is TGTGCCAGCAGTTTTACAGGGGGCGGGGAGACCCAGTACTTC. It is translated as CASSFTGGGETQYF.

The chain joins TRBV25-1 to TRBJ1-1; TRBD1 matches at 8 bases. The J segment lost 6 bases and the V segment lost 4 bases, leaving 10 bases of the junction unmatched. Germline CDR1 and CDR2: MGHDK and SYGVNS. The CDR3 totals 15 residues. DNA for the CDR3: TGTGCCAGCAGTGTACAGGGGGGGAAAGGGTCTGAAGCTTTCTTT. Its translation: CASSVQGGKGSEAFF.

V and J are TRBV5-1 and TRBJ1-6, with TRBD1 identical over 7 bases. There are 18 residues in the CDR3. Trimming cost V 3 bases and J 7 bases; bases outside gene matches: 16. CDR1 is SGHRS and CDR2 is YFSETQ in the germline V gene. The CDR3, as DNA: TGCGCCAGCAGCTCCCACCGCGAGTCGACAGGGTCAAATTCACCCCTCCACTTT. As protein: CASSSHRESTGSNSPLHF.

This chain connects TRBV4-1 to TRBJ1-5, with D perhaps TRBD1 (6 bases). V lost 1 base to trimming and J lost 5 bases, with 12 bases between them. Germline CDR1 MGHRA, CDR2 YSYEKL. This CDR3 comprises 15 residues. CDR3 bases: TGCGCCAGCAGCCAAGCACAGGGAGGCGATCAGCCCCAGCATTTT. As protein: CASSQAQGGDQPQHF.

The chain carries TRBV7-2 and TRBJ2-5, with D hard to call. The CDR3 extends over 16 amino acids. V was cut by 2 bases and J by 2 bases, with 15 bases left in between. CDR1 is SGHTA and CDR2 is FQGNSA in the germline V gene. The CDR3 nucleotides are TGTGCCAGCAGCTTAATAGGGAACGGTGCTCAAGAGACCCAGTACTTC. Translation gives CASSLIGNGAQETQYF.

The rearrangement uses TRBV11-2 and TRBJ2-3; D ambiguous. In germline, CDR1 is SGHAT, CDR2 FQNNGV. The CDR3 has 11 residues. Trimming removed 5 bases at V and 6 bases at J, with 6 bases between. CDR3 region: CASSPRDTQYF. Written as DNA, the CDR3 is TGTGCCAGCAGCCCAAGGGATACGCAGTATTTT.

The V call is TRBV7-9, the J call TRBJ2-3; 10 bases are a match to TRBD2. Germline-derived CDR1 and CDR2 are SEHNR and FQNEAQ (reference sequence). The V gene end was trimmed by 3 bases and the J gene end by 3 bases; junction bases not matched to a gene: 3. This CDR3 contains 15 residues. The DNA for the CDR3 is TGTGCCAGCAGCTTCGGTAGCGGGGGGACAGATACGCAGTATTTT. Encoded protein: CASSFGSGGTDTQYF.

This clone showed up just a few times. This rearrangement joins TRBV4-1 to TRBJ2-3; D is unresolved. Between the trimmed V and J ends, which lost 0 bases and 10 bases, there was a span of 17 bases. The germline V gene has CDR1 MGHRA and CDR2 YSYEKL. The CDR3 extends over 15 amino acids. The chain's CDR3 is CASSQELNMVTAQYF. CDR3 bases: TGCGCCAGCAGCCAAGAATTAAATATGGTGACTGCGCAGTATTTT.

By share, this clone counts as medium-sized. The chain joins TRBV28 to TRBJ1-5; D uncertain. Germline assignment: CDR1 MDHEN and CDR2 SYDVKM. CDR3 length: 14 amino acids. Deletions cut 7 bases from V and 6 bases from J, with 16 bases between. For the CDR3, the DNA is TGTGCCAGCAACGGCGGCAACGGGCGTCAGCCCCAGCATTTT. Its translation is CASNGGNGRQPQHF.

V and J are TRBV10-1 and TRBJ2-5, with 11 bases lining up with TRBD2. CDR1 WNHNN and CDR2 SYGVQD come from the germline V gene (reference sequence). The CDR3 is 16 amino acids. Losses at the gene ends were 5 bases for V and 4 bases for J; bases not matched to a gene: 9. The CDR3: CASSPRLAGTRETQYF. The CDR3 nucleotides are TGCGCCAGCAGTCCGCGACTAGCGGGGACTCGAGAGACCCAGTACTTC.

The CDR3 DNA reads TGTGCCACCTCCGGACAGGACTACGAGCAGTACTTC. This encodes CATSGQDYEQYF. This rearrangement joins TRBV24-1 to TRBJ2-7; TRBD1 matches at 7 bases. The CDR3 loop spans 12 amino acids. Losses at the gene ends were 9 bases for V and 3 bases for J; bases not matched to a gene: 4. Germline V gives CDR1 KGHDR, CDR2 SFDVKD.

CDR3 amino acids: CASSQGQGPVQPQHF. CDR3 nucleotide sequence: TGTGCCAGCAGCCAAGGACAGGGTCCCGTTCAGCCCCAGCATTTT. The V and J genes are TRBV3-1 (or the pseudogene TRBV3-2) and TRBJ1-5, with 7 nucleotides matching TRBD1. CDR3 length: 15 residues. Germline-derived CDR1 and CDR2 are LGHDT and YNNKEL (reference sequence). The V segment lost 1 base and the J segment 6 bases; nucleotides outside the gene matches: 6.

The chain employs TRBV7-9 and TRBJ1-2, with no clear D. This CDR3 comprises 14 residues. Per the germline V gene, CDR1 is SEHNR and CDR2 is FQNEAQ (reference sequence). The V and J ends lost 5 bases and 4 bases respectively, with 14 bases between them. The CDR3, as DNA: TGTGCCAGCAGCCAGGACGGGCTGTTCTATGGCTACACCTTC. Protein: CASSQDGLFYGYTF.

The chain uses TRBV28 and TRBJ1-2; 8 bases are a match to TRBD1. The CDR3 totals 14 residues. In germline, CDR1 is MDHEN, CDR2 SYDVKM. The V and J ends lost 0 bases and 5 bases, in that order; junction bases with no gene match: 2. For the CDR3, the DNA is TGTGCCAGCAGTTTATGGCACAGGGGGTATGGCTACACCTTC. Protein: CASSLWHRGYGYTF.

This chain joins TRBV5-1 and TRBJ2-1; TRBD2 aligns across 7 bases. Germline V gene lookup returns CDR1 SGHRS and CDR2 YFSETQ. Unmatched junction bases numbered 2, after V lost 5 bases and J lost 0 bases. The CDR3 loop spans 14 amino acids. CDR3 coding DNA: TGCGCCAGCAGTGCGGGGGACTCCTACAATGAGCAGTTCTTC. It is translated as CASSAGDSYNEQFF.

The chain has TRBV7-9 and TRBJ2-1; D is perhaps TRBD2 (5 bases). V lost 6 bases and J 9 bases, leaving 12 bases between the germline ends. The CDR3 loop spans 12 amino acids. CDR1 is SEHNR and CDR2 is FQNEAQ in the germline V gene (reference sequence). The CDR3: CASRRLLGEQFF. DNA of the CDR3: TGTGCCAGCAGGAGATTACTAGGTGAGCAGTTCTTC.

This clone was detected only once. This chain uses TRBV28 with TRBJ2-7; 7 bases agree with TRBD1. Germline values: CDR1 MDHEN, CDR2 SYDVKM. After removal of 8 bases from V and 3 bases from J, the junction contained 13 bases not matched to a gene. CDR3 length equals 15 residues. The CDR3: CASLNPGTAIYEQYF. The CDR3 bases are TGTGCCAGCCTTAATCCCGGGACAGCAATCTACGAGCAGTACTTC.